In this sample, the clone carrying this T cell receptor beta chain turned up a few times. Its antigen remains unknown. These data originate in a study of naive and memory T cell subsets. Findings and limits, study-wide: TCR abundance followed a power law differing between naive and memory subsets. From naive to CM, EM and EMRA, diversity decreased and Gini increased.

CD8 T cells were positively selected from what remained after CD4 positive selection. Germline V gene data show CDR1 as SGHTA and CDR2 as FQGTGA. With 5 bases removed from V and 4 bases from J, the gap between germline ends came to 5 bases. This CDR3 has 12 amino acids. An equimolar mix of two oligonucleotides served as the beta constant-region primer for TRBC1 and TRBC2. A single record per CDR3 protein comes from TCRdb applying MiXCR to the UMI-ligation and nested PCR reads. Of 65,000 to 85,000 distinct CDR3 sequences listed, approximately 14% are singletons. Sequenced input: central memory CD4+ T cells from blood. This receptor was obtained from a human donor in good health. This rearrangement joins TRBV7-3 to TRBJ2-2; no reliable D call. CDR3 sequence (DNA): TGTGCCAGCAGCCCCCCCACCGGGGAGCTGTTTTTT. It is translated as CASSPPTGELFF.